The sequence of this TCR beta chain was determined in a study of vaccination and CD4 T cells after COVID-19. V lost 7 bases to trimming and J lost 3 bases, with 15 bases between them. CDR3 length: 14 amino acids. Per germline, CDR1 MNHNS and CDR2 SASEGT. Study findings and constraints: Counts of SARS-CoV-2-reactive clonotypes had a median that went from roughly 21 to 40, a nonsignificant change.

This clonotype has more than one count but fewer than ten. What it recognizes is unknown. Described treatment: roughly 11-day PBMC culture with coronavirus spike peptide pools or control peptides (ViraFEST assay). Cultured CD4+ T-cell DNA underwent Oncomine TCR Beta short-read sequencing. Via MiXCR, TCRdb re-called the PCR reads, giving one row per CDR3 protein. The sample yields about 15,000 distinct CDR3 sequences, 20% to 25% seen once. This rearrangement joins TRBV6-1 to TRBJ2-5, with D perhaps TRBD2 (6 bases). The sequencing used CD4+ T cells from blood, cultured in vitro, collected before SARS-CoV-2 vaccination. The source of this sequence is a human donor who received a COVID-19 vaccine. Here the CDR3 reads CASTPRREKETQYF. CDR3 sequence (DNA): TGTGCCAGCACCCCAAGACGGGAGAAAGAGACCCAGTACTTC.